This T cell receptor beta chain comes out of a study of T cells after yellow fever vaccination (dated by TCRdb to between 2017 and 2020). About the full investigation: The SMART-Seq v4 Ultra Low Input RNA kit was used to prepare libraries from fractions with low cell numbers. To follow T-cell clones before and after both primary and booster YFV17D yellow fever vaccination, bulk TCR alpha and beta repertoires underwent longitudinal sequencing. Two healthy male donors made up the cohort, one aged 18 to 29 years and the other aged 30 to 40 years. Blood samples were taken at several timepoints before and after primary and secondary immunization, and bulk PBMC replicates and cell subsets were isolated.

Paper-wide results and their limitations: Compared with the primary T-cell response, the secondary T-cell response was weaker but faster, peaking on day 5 rather than day 15. Because only two donors were included in the study, the extent to which the findings can be generalized is limited. After the booster, most clones that had expanded after primary vaccination were detected again (nearly 97% of CD4 and 70% to 90% of CD8), suggesting broad maintenance of memory. Because abundant contaminating clonotypes from the bulk population could be contained in FACS-sorted repertoires, computational filtering was required. A small share of clonotypes occurred in both CD4 and CD8 compartments, likely arising from convergent recombination.

In light of the paper, this sample's treatment or condition label describes: live attenuated yellow fever vaccine strain. At each blood-draw timepoint, two biological replicates of bulk PBMCs were collected. PBMCs were isolated from peripheral blood using a standard Ficoll-Paque protocol. TriZol was used to extract RNA from bulk PBMCs, from CD4 and CD8 fractions, and from dextramer-positive and dextramer-negative fractions. Including cysteine and phenylalanine, the CDR3 has 14 amino acids. This entry keeps only the CDR3 DNA: 42 bases, framed from base 1. V lost 4 bases and J lost 5 bases; the stretch between them is 11 bases long. For CDR1 and CDR2, the germline V gene lists LGHNA and YSLEER. Synthesis of TCR cDNA relied on 5'RACE template switching, a step that introduced a universal primer site along with unique molecular identifiers. Priming of cDNA synthesis was performed from both the TCR alpha and TCR beta constant segments. Two PCR steps were used to amplify libraries, with sample barcodes and sequencing adapters being added in the second step. Sequencing of libraries was performed on Illumina HiSeq 2500 (2x100 bp) or NovaSeq (2x150 bp). As for the authors' bioinformatics: Reads were demultiplexed and collapsed into UMI consensus sequences with MIGEC, and V(D)J alignment was performed with MiXCR. Vaccine-responding clonotypes were identified with edgeR using replicate PBMC samples, with FDR below 0.01 and a log2 fold change above 5 up to day 15 being required. Bulk clonotypes were assigned CD4 or CD8 identity according to which sequenced CD4 or CD8 repertoire held them at higher abundance. TCRdb ran its own pipeline on the public reads, namely fastp trimming at Q25 and MiXCR clone calling, and kept in-frame beta chains. Rows are combined by CDR3 protein, so each entry shows the most common genes and DNA. TCRdb's processing, not the study's, gives the V and J calls here. The table for this sample lists some 670,000 distinct CDR3 sequences; 9% to 15% of them were counted only once. Under 15% of the sample lies in the top ten.

This clonotype was counted between two and nine times. It lacks a known antigen. No base quality information exists; no much larger clone differs at one position. Sequenced here: PBMCs, sampled on the day of the yellow fever booster vaccination. The rearrangement combines TRBV4-3 with TRBJ2-2; the D segment could be TRBD1, given 5 matching bases. The sequence was obtained from a man aged 25-40 years who received the YFV17D yellow fever vaccine. In nucleotide form, the sequence is TGCGCCAGCAGCCTCAGCCAGGGAACCGGGGAGCTGTTTTTT. Translated, this is CASSLSQGTGELFF.